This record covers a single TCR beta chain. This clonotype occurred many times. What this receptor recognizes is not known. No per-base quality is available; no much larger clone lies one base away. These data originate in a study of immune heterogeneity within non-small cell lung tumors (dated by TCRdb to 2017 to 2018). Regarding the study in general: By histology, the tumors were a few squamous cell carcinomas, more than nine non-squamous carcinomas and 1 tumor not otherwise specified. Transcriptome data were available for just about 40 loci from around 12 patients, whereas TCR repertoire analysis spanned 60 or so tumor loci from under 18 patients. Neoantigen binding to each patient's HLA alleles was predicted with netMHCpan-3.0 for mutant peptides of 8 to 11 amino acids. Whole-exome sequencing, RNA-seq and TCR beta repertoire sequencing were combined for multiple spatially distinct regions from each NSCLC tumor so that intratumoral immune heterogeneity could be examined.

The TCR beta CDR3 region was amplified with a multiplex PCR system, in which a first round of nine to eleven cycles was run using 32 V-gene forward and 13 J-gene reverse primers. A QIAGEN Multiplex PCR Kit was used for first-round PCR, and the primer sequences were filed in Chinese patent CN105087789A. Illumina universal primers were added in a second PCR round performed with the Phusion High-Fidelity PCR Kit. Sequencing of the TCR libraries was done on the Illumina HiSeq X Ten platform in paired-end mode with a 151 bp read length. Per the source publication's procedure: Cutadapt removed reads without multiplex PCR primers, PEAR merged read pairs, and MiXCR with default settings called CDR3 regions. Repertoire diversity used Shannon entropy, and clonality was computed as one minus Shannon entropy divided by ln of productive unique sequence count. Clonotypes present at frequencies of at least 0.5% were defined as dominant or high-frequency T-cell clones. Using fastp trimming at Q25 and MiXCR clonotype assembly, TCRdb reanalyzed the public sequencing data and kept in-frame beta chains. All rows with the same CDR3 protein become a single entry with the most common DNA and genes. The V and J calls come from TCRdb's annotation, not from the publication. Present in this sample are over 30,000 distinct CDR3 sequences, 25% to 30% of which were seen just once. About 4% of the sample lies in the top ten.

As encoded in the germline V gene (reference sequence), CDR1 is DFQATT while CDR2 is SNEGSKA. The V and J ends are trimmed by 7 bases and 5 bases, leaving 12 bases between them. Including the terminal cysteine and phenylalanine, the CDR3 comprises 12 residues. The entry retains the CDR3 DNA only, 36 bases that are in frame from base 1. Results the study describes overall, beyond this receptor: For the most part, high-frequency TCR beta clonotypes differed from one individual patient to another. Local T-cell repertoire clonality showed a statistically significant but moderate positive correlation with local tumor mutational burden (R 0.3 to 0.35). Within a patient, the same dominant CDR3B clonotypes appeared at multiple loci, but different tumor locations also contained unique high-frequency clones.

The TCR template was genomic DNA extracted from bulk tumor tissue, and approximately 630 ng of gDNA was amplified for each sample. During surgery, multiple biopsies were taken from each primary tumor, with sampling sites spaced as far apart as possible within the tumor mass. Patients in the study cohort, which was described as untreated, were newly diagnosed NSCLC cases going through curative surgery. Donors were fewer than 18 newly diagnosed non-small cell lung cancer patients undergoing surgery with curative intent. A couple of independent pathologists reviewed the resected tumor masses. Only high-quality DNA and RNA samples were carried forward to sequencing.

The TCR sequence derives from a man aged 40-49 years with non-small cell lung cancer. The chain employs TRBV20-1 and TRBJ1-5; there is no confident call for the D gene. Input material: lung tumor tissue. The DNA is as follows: TGCAGTGTTCAGACCGGGGATCAGCCCCAGCATTTT. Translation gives CSVQTGDQPQHF.